Sequencing of this TCR beta chain was carried out in a study of human T cells and chemical hapten exposure. For the study at large: Donors were sensitized with 2% DPC on the upper inner arm.

The time point denotes: pre-sensitization, week 0. This sample's treatment: therapeutic diphenylcyclopropenone sensitization with weekly scalp DPC. The germline CDR1 and CDR2 sequences are SGHRS and YFSETQ. Trimming took off 0 bases at V and 2 bases at J, with 11 bases between the two ends. The CDR3 is 15 residues long. MiXCR, run by TCRdb on the RACE reads, gives a single entry per CDR3 protein. In the table there are about 110,000 distinct CDR3 sequences, roughly an eighth of which are singletons. This clonotype was seen a few times. The receptor was isolated from a woman between 45 and 60 years old with alopecia areata. Some clones in this sample may be carry-over from other donors' samples. Sequenced material: whole blood, taken in connection with sensitization to the hapten diphenylcyclopropenone (DPC). This chain connects TRBV5-1 to TRBJ2-5; D gene ambiguous. CDR3 sequence reads: CASSLGARPQETQYF. The CDR3 DNA reads TGCGCCAGCAGCTTGGGGGCGCGGCCACAAGAGACCCAGTACTTC.